This record covers a single T cell receptor (beta chain). The antigen is unknown. This entry is derived from a study of T cells expressing NK-cell markers. On the study more broadly: Obtained from sorted CD3+CD56+NKG2C+, CD3+CD56+NKG2C- and CD3+CD56-NKG2C+ T cells were the TCR beta repertoires. Just one sequenced donor of eight was HCMV-seronegative, while seven were seropositive.

Using the 5' RACE reads, TCRdb records one entry per CDR3 protein without DNA. The listing contains under 600,000 distinct CDR3 sequences. Findings and limits, study-wide: In roughly six donors, dominant NKG2C+ clonotypes were about 1.0-7.0% of CD8+ T cells. Dominance of the CD3+CD56-NKG2C+ fraction by these clonotypes also held in several donors.

The sequencing sample was made of blood T cells: a sorted CD56 or NKG2C T cell subset, CD4+ or CD8+ T cells, or bulk PBMC T cells (not recorded which). This receptor was obtained from a woman aged 45-60 years in good health.

CDR3: CASSLGTLSYEQYF. The V call is TRBV7-8, the J call TRBJ2-7; with no DNA, the TCRdb D assignment of TRBD1 cannot be verified. CDR1 and CDR2 from the germline V gene are SGHVS and FQNEAQ. The CDR3 has 14 amino acids.